This is a list of T cell receptor beta chains from one sample in a study of CD8 T cells in Susac syndrome. Each CDR3 protein is one row after TCRdb ran MiXCR on the immunoSEQ multiplex PCR reads. The sample lists around 150,000 distinct CDR3 sequences; about 95% were seen once. Sequences were obtained from CD4+ T cells from PBMCs. Every receptor here comes from a human donor with multiple sclerosis. CDR3s include the opening cysteine and the closing phenylalanine or tryptophan. A D gene is named only where the DNA matches it firmly. Size is omitted from some rows. Given values are once, few, many or a class for expanded clones.

CDR3nt: TGTGCCAGCAGCTTAACCCTGGGGGCGGCCCAGTACTTC; CDR3aa: CASSLTLGAAQYF; v_gene: TRBV7-3; abundance: NA; j_gene: TRBJ2-5; d_gene: NA
CDR3nt: TGCAGTGCTAGAGGTCAAGCGGGATACAATGAGCAGTTCTTC; CDR3aa: CSARGQAGYNEQFF; v_gene: TRBV20-1; abundance: NA; j_gene: TRBJ2-1; d_gene: TRBD2
CDR3nt: TGTGCCAGCAGCCTACTAGCGGGAAGGACAGATACGCAGTATTTT; CDR3aa: CASSLLAGRTDTQYF; v_gene: TRBV5-4; abundance: NA; j_gene: TRBJ2-3; d_gene: TRBD2
CDR3nt: TGTGCCAGCAGCTCCCAACAGGGGGCGAACACTGAAGCTTTCTTT; CDR3aa: CASSSQQGANTEAFF; v_gene: TRBV9; abundance: NA; j_gene: TRBJ1-1; d_gene: TRBD1
CDR3nt: TGTGCCTGGGGAGTATCTAACTATGGCTACACCTTC; CDR3aa: CAWGVSNYGYTF; v_gene: TRBV30; abundance: NA; j_gene: TRBJ1-2; d_gene: NA
CDR3nt: TGTGCGACCCTTGGGCCAACGGGGCAGTTCTTC; CDR3aa: CATLGPTGQFF; v_gene: TRBV12-3/TRBV12-4; abundance: once; j_gene: TRBJ2-1; d_gene: NA
CDR3nt: TGCGCCAGCAGCCAAAATAACAGGGGACAAGAGACCCAGTACTTC; CDR3aa: CASSQNNRGQETQYF; v_gene: TRBV4-3; abundance: NA; j_gene: TRBJ2-5; d_gene: TRBD1
CDR3nt: TGCAGTGCGCCCCGGTCGGGGGTTTTGTACACTGAAGCTTTCTTT; CDR3aa: CSAPRSGVLYTEAFF; v_gene: TRBV20-1; abundance: NA; j_gene: TRBJ1-1; d_gene: NA
CDR3nt: TGTGCCAGCAGCCACAGGAATTCACCCCTCCACTTT; CDR3aa: CASSHRNSPLHF; v_gene: TRBV7-2; abundance: NA; j_gene: TRBJ1-6; d_gene: NA
CDR3nt: TGTGCCTGGAGCTTTGCTGCACACGAGCAGTACTTC; CDR3aa: CAWSFAAHEQYF; v_gene: TRBV30; abundance: NA; j_gene: TRBJ2-7; d_gene: NA
CDR3nt: TGTGCCAGCAGTTACTCACAGGGTTCGAACACCGGGGAGCTGTTTTTT; CDR3aa: CASSYSQGSNTGELFF; v_gene: TRBV6-2/TRBV6-3; abundance: NA; j_gene: TRBJ2-2; d_gene: NA
CDR3nt: TGCAGTGCTAGAGAATCCGGGACAGGGATTCGGTCAGATACGCAGTATTTT; CDR3aa: CSARESGTGIRSDTQYF; v_gene: TRBV20-1; abundance: NA; j_gene: TRBJ2-3; d_gene: TRBD1
CDR3nt: TGCAGTGCTAGAGGGGTTCAGCCCCAGCATTTT; CDR3aa: CSARGVQPQHF; v_gene: TRBV20-1; abundance: NA; j_gene: TRBJ1-5; d_gene: NA
CDR3nt: TGCAGTGCTAGAGATCCTTCCCGGGGAGGAGAGACCCAGTACTTC; CDR3aa: CSARDPSRGGETQYF; v_gene: TRBV20-1; abundance: NA; j_gene: TRBJ2-5; d_gene: NA
CDR3nt: TGTGCCTGGAGTCCGATAGGGACTCAGCAGTACTTC; CDR3aa: CAWSPIGTQQYF; v_gene: TRBV30; abundance: few; j_gene: TRBJ2-7; d_gene: NA
CDR3nt: TGTGCCACCAAAGCCCCCCAGCGAGAGACCCAGTACTTC; CDR3aa: CATKAPQRETQYF; v_gene: TRBV24-1; abundance: NA; j_gene: TRBJ2-5; d_gene: NA
CDR3nt: TGTGCCACCAGTGACCCGTCCTATGGCTACACCTTC; CDR3aa: CATSDPSYGYTF; v_gene: TRBV24-1; abundance: NA; j_gene: TRBJ1-2; d_gene: NA
CDR3nt: TGTGCCAGCAGCGTACGGGACAGGGCTTCCTATGGCTACACCTTC; CDR3aa: CASSVRDRASYGYTF; v_gene: TRBV9; abundance: NA; j_gene: TRBJ1-2; d_gene: TRBD1
CDR3nt: TGTGCCAGCAGTTCCGGACAAGTCTACGAGCAGTACTTC; CDR3aa: CASSSGQVYEQYF; v_gene: TRBV12-3/TRBV12-4; abundance: few; j_gene: TRBJ2-7; d_gene: NA
CDR3nt: TGTGCCAGCAGTTTATGGGGTCGTAGGGACAGCTCCTACAATGAGCAGTTCTTC; CDR3aa: CASSLWGRRDSSYNEQFF; v_gene: TRBV12-3/TRBV12-4; abundance: NA; j_gene: TRBJ2-1; d_gene: TRBD1
CDR3nt: TGCAGCGTTGTTCAGAGCTCCTACGAGCAGTACTTC; CDR3aa: CSVVQSSYEQYF; v_gene: TRBV29-1; abundance: NA; j_gene: TRBJ2-7; d_gene: NA
CDR3nt: TGCAGCAAACCGTCTTGGCCAGGCGGGGAGACCCAGTACTTC; CDR3aa: CSKPSWPGGETQYF; v_gene: TRBV20-1; abundance: NA; j_gene: TRBJ2-5; d_gene: NA
CDR3nt: TGTGCCAGCAGATCGCCGGGAAACTATGGCTACACCTTC; CDR3aa: CASRSPGNYGYTF; v_gene: TRBV25-1; abundance: NA; j_gene: TRBJ1-2; d_gene: NA
CDR3nt: TGCAGTGCGAGGGACAGGGGGCCTGGGACCAAAAACATTCAGTACTTC; CDR3aa: CSARDRGPGTKNIQYF; v_gene: TRBV20-1; abundance: NA; j_gene: TRBJ2-4; d_gene: TRBD1
CDR3nt: TGTGCCAGCAGCCAAGGGGCGCCCGGTCAGCCCCAGCATTTT; CDR3aa: CASSQGAPGQPQHF; v_gene: TRBV3-1; abundance: NA; j_gene: TRBJ1-5; d_gene: NA
CDR3nt: TGCGCCAGCAGCTCTTCAGGGAGTAAGAACACTGAAGCTTTCTTT; CDR3aa: CASSSSGSKNTEAFF; v_gene: TRBV5-1; abundance: NA; j_gene: TRBJ1-1; d_gene: NA
CDR3nt: TGCAGTGCTAGGCCGGGACCGACCTATGGCTACACCTTC; CDR3aa: CSARPGPTYGYTF; v_gene: TRBV20-1; abundance: NA; j_gene: TRBJ1-2; d_gene: NA
CDR3nt: TGTGCCTGGACCCGGGGACCGAATTCTGGGGCCAACGTCCTGACTTTC; CDR3aa: CAWTRGPNSGANVLTF; v_gene: TRBV30; abundance: NA; j_gene: TRBJ2-6; d_gene: NA
CDR3nt: TGTGCCAGCAGGGTTATCAATGAGCAGTTCTTC; CDR3aa: CASRVINEQFF; v_gene: TRBV12-3/TRBV12-4; abundance: NA; j_gene: TRBJ2-1; d_gene: NA
CDR3nt: TGTGCCAGCAGCCCTACCGGACAGGCGGGACTAGCGGGCCCCTACGAGCAGTACTTC; CDR3aa: CASSPTGQAGLAGPYEQYF; v_gene: TRBV7-7; abundance: NA; j_gene: TRBJ2-7; d_gene: TRBD2
CDR3nt: TGTGCCAGCAGCAGCAAGACCACCGGGGAGCTGTTTTTT; CDR3aa: CASSSKTTGELFF; v_gene: TRBV7-9; abundance: NA; j_gene: TRBJ2-2; d_gene: NA
CDR3nt: TGTGCCAGCAGTGTACAAGGGACTACTCGCTACGAGCAGTACTTC; CDR3aa: CASSVQGTTRYEQYF; v_gene: TRBV2; abundance: few; j_gene: TRBJ2-7; d_gene: TRBD2
CDR3nt: TGTGCCAGCGGACTGGGGGCCAGGGCCGCTGGCTACACCTTC; CDR3aa: CASGLGARAAGYTF; v_gene: TRBV12-3/TRBV12-4; abundance: NA; j_gene: TRBJ1-2; d_gene: NA
CDR3nt: TGTGCCAGCAGTACTCGTATTCAGGACCCCTATGGCTACACCTTC; CDR3aa: CASSTRIQDPYGYTF; v_gene: TRBV27; abundance: NA; j_gene: TRBJ1-2; d_gene: NA
CDR3nt: TGTGCCAGCAGCAGGGGGGACACAGATACGCAGTATTTT; CDR3aa: CASSRGDTDTQYF; v_gene: TRBV12-3/TRBV12-4; abundance: NA; j_gene: TRBJ2-3; d_gene: NA
CDR3nt: TGTGCCAGCAGCTTAGATTCGCTGACAAGAAACACTGAAGCTTTCTTT; CDR3aa: CASSLDSLTRNTEAFF; v_gene: TRBV7-2; abundance: NA; j_gene: TRBJ1-1; d_gene: NA
CDR3nt: TGTGCCAGCAGCGTAGGTATTCAGGGTACTGAAGCTTTCTTT; CDR3aa: CASSVGIQGTEAFF; v_gene: TRBV9; abundance: NA; j_gene: TRBJ1-1; d_gene: NA
CDR3nt: TGTGCCAGCAGTCGACAGGGGATTCAGCCCCAGCATTTT; CDR3aa: CASSRQGIQPQHF; v_gene: TRBV12-3/TRBV12-4; abundance: NA; j_gene: TRBJ1-5; d_gene: TRBD1
CDR3nt: TGTGCCAGCAGTTTAGTTTCAAGGCTGGGGACAGGCAATACGCAGTATTTT; CDR3aa: CASSLVSRLGTGNTQYF; v_gene: TRBV28; abundance: NA; j_gene: TRBJ2-3; d_gene: TRBD1
CDR3nt: TGCGCCAGCAGCCAAGAGGGTGCCCTTGAAGCTTTCTTT; CDR3aa: CASSQEGALEAFF; v_gene: TRBV4-1; abundance: once; j_gene: TRBJ1-1; d_gene: NA
CDR3nt: TGTGCCAGTGGCCCCTCCTACAATGAGCAGTTCTTC; CDR3aa: CASGPSYNEQFF; v_gene: TRBV3-1; abundance: NA; j_gene: TRBJ2-1; d_gene: NA
CDR3nt: TGCAGCGTTGTAGCCGACCTGACAGGGAGGGGCGGCTACACCTTC; CDR3aa: CSVVADLTGRGGYTF; v_gene: TRBV29-1; abundance: NA; j_gene: TRBJ1-2; d_gene: TRBD1
CDR3nt: TGTGCCAGCAGTATACCACGTCGAGACAAGTCCTACGAGCAGTACTTC; CDR3aa: CASSIPRRDKSYEQYF; v_gene: TRBV28; abundance: NA; j_gene: TRBJ2-7; d_gene: NA
CDR3nt: TGTGCCCGATCCGAGAGAAACACCATATATTTT; CDR3aa: CARSERNTIYF; v_gene: TRBV30; abundance: NA; j_gene: TRBJ1-3; d_gene: NA
CDR3nt: TGCGCCAGCAGCTTTGGCGAGCTCAGTGGGGGTAGGCTACAGTACTTC; CDR3aa: CASSFGELSGGRLQYF; v_gene: TRBV5-1; abundance: NA; j_gene: TRBJ2-4; d_gene: NA
CDR3nt: TGCGCCAGCAGCCAGACCGGGACAGGGTCCCACGAGCAGTACTTC; CDR3aa: CASSQTGTGSHEQYF; v_gene: TRBV4-1; abundance: NA; j_gene: TRBJ2-7; d_gene: TRBD1
CDR3nt: TGTGCCAGCAGCTTAGTAGCCGGCACTGAAGCTTTCTTT; CDR3aa: CASSLVAGTEAFF; v_gene: TRBV7-9; abundance: NA; j_gene: TRBJ1-1; d_gene: NA
CDR3nt: TGTGCCAGCAGTCGATCGGGGGAGTACAATTCACCCCTCCACTTT; CDR3aa: CASSRSGEYNSPLHF; v_gene: TRBV12-3/TRBV12-4; abundance: NA; j_gene: TRBJ1-6; d_gene: NA
CDR3nt: TGTGCCAGCATTGGGACTAGCGGGAGGGCCCGTGAGACCCAGTACTTC; CDR3aa: CASIGTSGRARETQYF; v_gene: TRBV6-1; abundance: NA; j_gene: TRBJ2-5; d_gene: TRBD2
CDR3nt: TGCGCCAGCAGCCAAGATTCCGGGGTTAACTCTGGAAACACCATATATTTT; CDR3aa: CASSQDSGVNSGNTIYF; v_gene: TRBV4-1; abundance: NA; j_gene: TRBJ1-3; d_gene: NA
CDR3nt: TGCAGCGCCGCCCGGGGGGTGTACGAGCAGTACTTC; CDR3aa: CSAARGVYEQYF; v_gene: TRBV29-1; abundance: once; j_gene: TRBJ2-7; d_gene: TRBD2
CDR3nt: TGCAGTGCAACCGAACAGGGTGCGATTGCGAACACTGAAGCTTTCTTT; CDR3aa: CSATEQGAIANTEAFF; v_gene: TRBV20-1; abundance: NA; j_gene: TRBJ1-1; d_gene: NA
CDR3nt: TGTGCCAGCAGCCAAGCGAGATTTAAGGACTTCTCCTACGAGCAGTACTTC; CDR3aa: CASSQARFKDFSYEQYF; v_gene: TRBV3-1; abundance: once; j_gene: TRBJ2-7; d_gene: NA
CDR3nt: TGTGCCAGTAGTATCTTATTTGGCGGGAGCTCCTACGAGCAGTACTTC; CDR3aa: CASSILFGGSSYEQYF; v_gene: TRBV19; abundance: NA; j_gene: TRBJ2-7; d_gene: TRBD2
CDR3nt: TGTGCCAGCAGCTTAAAGGGTGGCACGGATGAAGCTTTCTTT; CDR3aa: CASSLKGGTDEAFF; v_gene: TRBV7-3; abundance: NA; j_gene: TRBJ1-1; d_gene: NA
CDR3nt: TGTGCCAGCAGCGGCCGGGGTAGGGACTATGGCTACACCTTC; CDR3aa: CASSGRGRDYGYTF; v_gene: TRBV5-6; abundance: NA; j_gene: TRBJ1-2; d_gene: NA
CDR3nt: TGCAGTGCCGGGGCGGGGGATACGCAGTATTTT; CDR3aa: CSAGAGDTQYF; v_gene: TRBV20-1; abundance: NA; j_gene: TRBJ2-3; d_gene: NA
CDR3nt: TGTGCCAGCAGCCAGGGACAGACCAATTCACCCCTCCACTTT; CDR3aa: CASSQGQTNSPLHF; v_gene: TRBV3-1; abundance: NA; j_gene: TRBJ1-6; d_gene: TRBD1
CDR3nt: TGTGCCAGCAGCTTAGGCGGGGGGAACACAGATACGCAGTATTTT; CDR3aa: CASSLGGGNTDTQYF; v_gene: TRBV7-3; abundance: few; j_gene: TRBJ2-3; d_gene: TRBD2